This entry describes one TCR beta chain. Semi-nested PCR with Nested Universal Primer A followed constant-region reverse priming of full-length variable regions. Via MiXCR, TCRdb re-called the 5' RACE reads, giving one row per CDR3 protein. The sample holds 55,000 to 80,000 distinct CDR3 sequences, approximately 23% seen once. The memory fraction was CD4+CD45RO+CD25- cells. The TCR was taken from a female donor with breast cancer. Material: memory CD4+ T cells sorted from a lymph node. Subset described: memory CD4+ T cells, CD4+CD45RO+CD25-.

The CDR3: CASRLTLRNTIYF. In DNA, the CDR3 is TGTGCCAGCAGACTTACATTGAGAAACACCATATATTTT. The chain uses TRBV28 and TRBJ1-3; D is ambiguous. The CDR3 sequence is 13 residues long. V was shortened by 6 bases and J by 5 bases, with 11 bases between the two germline ends. The germline CDR1 and CDR2 sequences are MDHEN and SYDVKM. Looking up the rest from reference TRBV28 and TRBJ1-3 gives the full variable domain: DVKVTQSSRYLVKRTGEKVFLECVQDMDHENMFWYRQDPGLGLRLIYFSYDVKMKEKGDIPEGYSVSREKKERFSLILESASTNQTSMYLCASRLTLRNTIYFGEGSWLTVV.